The T cell receptor (beta chain) under discussion was sequenced for a study of shared clonotypes between healthy human individuals. Findings and caveats of the study: The generation probabilities recorded for non-shared clonotypes fell below those of clonotypes shared by all four donors.

Germline CDR1 is SNHLY and CDR2 is FYNNEI. The CDR3 totals 12 residues. Trimming stripped 5 bases from V and 4 bases from J, with 8 bases between. The assay was immunoSEQ multiplex PCR, and TCRdb's table has in-frame clones only and misses some. The profile shows 1,500,000 or so clones, 96% of them singletons. With regard to this clone: The antigen remains unidentified.

The rearrangement uses TRBV2 and TRBJ1-2, with a tentative D call TRBD1 (5 bases). The receptor was isolated from a man aged 30 to 45 in good health. Sequencing was carried out using naive CD4+ T cells sorted from blood. Subset meaning: CD45RA+ positively selected. The CDR3 loop reads CASSRQTYGYTF. CDR3 coding DNA: TGTGCCAGCAGTCGACAGACCTATGGCTACACCTTC.